These T cell receptor beta chains were read from a single sample in a study of blood T cell repertoires in COVID-19. This table comes from immunoSEQ multiplex PCR, and its TCRdb copy is limited to in-frame clones, with some not included. The repertoire holds hundreds of thousands of clones, with over 75% as singletons. Sequenced sample: PBMCs or T cells enriched from blood (not recorded which). The receptors derive from a man aged 30 to 39 who had recovered from COVID-19. Each CDR3 is given with its conserved first and last residue. A D gene is named only where the DNA matches it firmly. For some rows the clone size is stated as once, few or many, or as a class when expanded; others skip it.

j_call d_call v_call clone_size cdr3_aa cdr3_nt
TRBJ2-7 NA TRBV30 NA CALNADTHTYEQYF TGTGCCTTGAACGCAGACACTCACACCTACGAGCAGTACTTC
TRBJ2-3 TRBD2 TRBV3-1/TRBV3-2 once CASSQDWGTTKTQYF TGTGCCAGCAGCCAAGATTGGGGGACTACAAAAACGCAGTATTTT
TRBJ1-2 TRBD1 TRBV12-3/TRBV12-4 NA CASNLGQNYGYTF TGTGCCAGCAACCTGGGACAGAACTATGGCTACACCTTC
TRBJ2-3 NA TRBV7-3 NA CASSLYADTQYF TGTGCCAGCAGCTTATATGCAGATACGCAGTATTTT
TRBJ2-5 TRBD1 TRBV20-1 NA CSASYGTGVETQYF TGCAGTGCTAGTTACGGGACAGGGGTAGAGACCCAGTACTTC
TRBJ1-4 NA TRBV5-6 NA CASSLSQGSGKLFF TGTGCCAGCAGCTTGAGTCAGGGTAGCGGAAAACTGTTTTTT
TRBJ1-1 NA TRBV29-1 NA CSVEVAENTEAFF TGCAGCGTTGAAGTGGCGGAGAACACTGAAGCTTTCTTT
TRBJ2-3 TRBD2 TRBV3-1/TRBV3-2 NA CASTARERADTQYF TGTGCCAGCACGGCGCGGGAGCGTGCAGATACGCAGTATTTT
TRBJ1-4 NA TRBV28 NA CASSLRDKLFF TGTGCCAGCAGCCTCCGGGATAAACTGTTTTTT
TRBJ1-2 NA TRBV29-1 NA CSVVRPPGGYTF TGCAGCGTTGTAAGGCCCCCGGGTGGCTACACCTTC
TRBJ1-5 NA TRBV28 once CASRSRRRSFNQPQHF TGTGCCAGCAGATCAAGAAGGCGGAGCTTTAATCAGCCCCAGCATTTT
TRBJ2-7 NA TRBV15 NA CATSRDFSGNYEQYF TGTGCCACCAGCAGAGATTTCTCAGGGAACTACGAGCAGTACTTC
TRBJ1-6 NA TRBV12-5 once CASGLVPDGTLSYNSPLHF TGTGCTAGTGGTTTGGTACCCGACGGGACACTCTCCTATAATTCACCCCTCCACTTT
TRBJ2-3 NA TRBV11-3 NA CASSPQGTDTQYF TGTGCCAGCAGCCCCCAGGGCACAGATACGCAGTATTTT
TRBJ2-2 TRBD1 TRBV2 NA CASTKGTGGGELFF TGTGCCAGCACCAAAGGGACAGGGGGCGGGGAGCTGTTTTTT
TRBJ2-1 TRBD2 TRBV2 NA CASTRLAGIYNEQFF TGTGCCAGCACCAGACTAGCGGGGATCTACAATGAGCAGTTCTTC
TRBJ2-5 TRBD1 TRBV28 NA CASRPTGIETQYF TGTGCCAGCAGACCGACAGGGATAGAGACCCAGTACTTC
TRBJ1-6 NA TRBV10-1 NA CASSEATDSPLHF TGCGCCAGCAGTGAGGCCACGGATTCACCCCTCCACTTT
TRBJ1-2 NA TRBV3-1/TRBV3-2 NA CASSQVQGGDGYTF TGTGCCAGCAGCCAAGTACAGGGCGGAGATGGCTACACCTTC
TRBJ1-3 NA TRBV10-2 NA CASSPIALSGNTIYF TGCGCCAGCAGTCCGATAGCACTCTCTGGAAACACCATATATTTT
TRBJ2-1 NA TRBV19 NA CASRDPYPGDEQFF TGTGCCAGTAGGGACCCTTATCCGGGGGATGAGCAGTTCTTC
TRBJ1-3 TRBD1 TRBV3-1/TRBV3-2 few CASSQVLGTGASTIYF TGTGCCAGCAGCCAAGTCCTGGGGACAGGGGCATCGACCATATATTTT
TRBJ2-7 NA TRBV5-1 NA CASSPGAGFSYEQYF TGCGCCAGCAGCCCTGGGGCGGGGTTCTCCTACGAGCAGTACTTC
TRBJ2-1 TRBD2 TRBV2 NA CASRPTSGRYNEQFF TGTGCCAGCAGACCGACTAGCGGGAGATACAATGAGCAGTTCTTC
TRBJ2-7 NA TRBV5-6 once CASSLDGYEQYF TGTGCCAGCAGCTTGGACGGCTACGAGCAGTACTTC
TRBJ1-2 TRBD1 TRBV5-1 NA CASTQGELGYTF TGCGCCAGTACACAGGGGGAGCTTGGCTACACCTTC
TRBJ2-7 TRBD1 TRBV18 NA CASSPPRGQGYEQYF TGTGCCAGCTCACCTCCACGGGGACAGGGGTACGAGCAGTACTTC
TRBJ1-1 NA TRBV2 NA CASSASRDKNTEAFF TGTGCCAGCAGTGCCTCTAGGGACAAAAACACTGAAGCTTTCTTT
TRBJ2-2 TRBD2 TRBV10-3 NA CAISVAGGPIGELFF TGTGCCATCAGTGTAGCGGGAGGGCCAATCGGGGAGCTGTTTTTT
TRBJ1-2 TRBD1 TRBV6-5 NA CASSYGDRGSTTF TGTGCCAGCAGTTACGGGGACAGGGGCTCGACCACCTTC
TRBJ2-7 NA TRBV13 NA CASSLGAHYEQYF TGTGCCAGCAGCTTAGGGGCCCACTACGAGCAGTACTTC
TRBJ1-1 NA TRBV30 NA CAWPPNEAFF TGTGCCTGGCCCCCTAATGAAGCTTTCTTT
TRBJ2-1 NA TRBV5-1 once CASRLAHEQFF TGCGCCAGCAGACTAGCACATGAGCAGTTCTTC
TRBJ1-1 NA TRBV30 NA CAWSDKGAGNTEAFF TGTGCCTGGAGTGATAAGGGTGCGGGGAACACTGAAGCTTTCTTT
TRBJ1-4 NA TRBV7-2 NA CASSLGFSEKLFF TGTGCCAGCAGCTTAGGTTTCAGTGAAAAACTGTTTTTT
TRBJ1-2 NA TRBV19 NA CASWYRGGSGYTF TGTGCCAGCTGGTACCGGGGCGGGAGTGGCTACACCTTC
TRBJ2-1 TRBD2 TRBV28 NA CASSLSAGGPYEQFF TGTGCCAGCAGTTTATCTGCGGGAGGGCCCTATGAGCAGTTCTTC
TRBJ2-1 TRBD2 TRBV27 NA CASSPASGSYNEQFF TGTGCCAGCAGTCCGGCTAGCGGATCCTACAATGAGCAGTTCTTC
TRBJ2-7 TRBD2 TRBV5-6 NA CASSSASGDYEQYF TGTGCCAGCAGCTCGGCTAGCGGCGACTACGAGCAGTACTTC
TRBJ1-5 NA TRBV10-3 NA CATRGARDGNQPQHF TGTGCCACCCGAGGAGCGCGAGACGGCAATCAGCCCCAGCATTTT
TRBJ2-7 TRBD2 TRBV27 NA CASSLRGGSWYEQYF TGTGCCAGCAGTTTAAGAGGCGGGAGTTGGTACGAGCAGTACTTC
TRBJ2-1 TRBD2 TRBV13 NA CASSSEEREFNEQFF TGTGCCAGCAGCTCCGAGGAGCGGGAGTTCAATGAGCAGTTCTTC
TRBJ2-5 NA TRBV20-1 NA CRVGRSETQYF TGCAGGGTCGGCAGGTCGGAGACCCAGTACTTC
TRBJ2-7 NA TRBV12-3/TRBV12-4 NA CASSTNRAGEQYF TGTGCCAGCAGTACCAACAGGGCAGGCGAGCAGTACTTC
TRBJ2-1 TRBD2 TRBV15 NA CATSRDSGSYNEQFF TGTGCCACCAGCAGGGATAGCGGGAGCTACAATGAGCAGTTCTTC
TRBJ2-7 TRBD2 TRBV6-5 NA CATYSGRYEQYF TGTGCCACCTATAGCGGGAGATACGAGCAGTACTTC
TRBJ1-5 NA TRBV24-1 NA CATSDSSMTSNQPQHF TGTGCCACCAGTGATTCCTCGATGACAAGCAATCAGCCCCAGCATTTT
TRBJ1-1 NA TRBV29-1 few CSVDTGWHTEAFF TGCAGCGTTGATACGGGGTGGCACACTGAAGCTTTCTTT
TRBJ1-5 TRBD1 TRBV7-9 NA CASSLGTGRTQPQHF TGTGCCAGCAGCTTAGGGACAGGGAGGACTCAGCCCCAGCATTTT